Each of the 21 T cell receptor beta chains below was sequenced from the same sample in a study of patients and donors after allogeneic stem cell transplantation (dated by TCRdb to the early 2020s). The library was obtained by RT-PCR. The instrument given in TCRdb is NextSeq 550. The raw public data were reprocessed by TCRdb itself: fastp quality trimming at Q25, MiXCR clonotype calling, in-frame beta chains only. Under each unique CDR3 protein, matching rows form one entry showing the most common genes and DNA. A total of under 170,000 distinct CDR3 sequences appear in this sample, 30% to 45% of them only once. The top ten clones comprise 40% to 55% of the sample. The sequencing input was blood, either unsorted or a sorted T cell fraction (not recorded which). All receptors derive from a human donor who was either an allogeneic HSCT recipient or a stem cell or donor lymphocyte infusion donor (not recorded which). It is not recorded whose cells these are; they may come from a transplant donor.

This clonotype has only a few counts. V is TRBV5-1 and J is TRBJ1-1; 7 positions match TRBD1. Germline trimming cut 4 bases from V and 5 bases from J; bases unmatched to any gene: 5. The CDR3 is 13 amino acids. Per the germline V gene, CDR1 is SGHRS and CDR2 is YFSETQ. CDR3 sequence: CASSIDRDTEAFF. CDR3 coding DNA: TGCGCCAGCAGCATTGACAGGGATACTGAAGCTTTCTTT.

The sample holds a few counts of this clonotype. The chain recombines TRBV12-3 or TRBV12-4 with TRBJ1-1; the match to TRBD1 covers 9 bases. The CDR3 runs 12 residues. V dropped 6 bases and J dropped 11; count of bases not matched to a gene: 7. For the CDR3, the DNA is TGTGCCAGCAGGTCCGGGACAGGGAAGGCTTTCTTT. The encoded protein is CASRSGTGKAFF.

This clonotype was seen more than once but under ten times. Here the CDR3 DNA reads TGTGCCAGCAGTTTGGCCGACAGGGTCTATGGCTACACCTTC. It codes for CASSLADRVYGYTF. The chain carries TRBV12-3 or TRBV12-4 and TRBJ1-2; 7 bases fit TRBD1. The V gene end was trimmed by 3 bases and the J gene end by 4 bases; junction bases not matched to a gene: 5. This CDR3 spans 14 amino acids.

This chain uses TRBV5-1 with TRBJ1-1; no clear D gene. V was shortened by 4 bases and J by 5 bases, with 9 bases between the two germline ends. Germline CDR1 SGHRS, CDR2 YFSETQ. CDR3 length equals 12 residues. The chain's CDR3 is CASSRMGTEAFF. The CDR3 DNA is TGCGCCAGCAGCCGAATGGGGACTGAAGCTTTCTTT.

The chain links TRBV28 to TRBJ2-5, with 7 bases aligning to TRBD1. Trimming at V came to 2 bases and at J to 2 bases, leaving 8 bases not matched to a gene. This CDR3 comprises 16 residues. The germline CDR1 and CDR2 sequences are MDHEN and SYDVKM. Here the CDR3 reads CASSLHQARGQETQYF. The CDR3 nucleotides are TGTGCCAGCAGTTTACATCAGGCCAGGGGGCAAGAGACCCAGTACTTC.

This clonotype came up a few times. This chain links TRBV4-2 with TRBJ1-3; D gene unclear. Per germline, CDR1 LGHNA and CDR2 YNFKEQ. CDR3 size: 18 residues. Trimming shortened V by 0 bases and J by 2 bases, and 17 bases separated the two germline ends. In nucleotides, the CDR3 is TGTGCCAGCAGCCAAGAGGCGAAGGGAGGCGCTCCTGGAAACACCATATATTTT. This translates into CASSQEAKGGAPGNTIYF.

The chain joins TRBV6-5 to TRBJ1-6, with a weak D call TRBD1 (5 bases). With 2 bases removed from V and 8 bases from J, the gap between germline ends came to 16 bases. Per the germline V gene, CDR1 is MNHEY and CDR2 is SVGAGI. This CDR3 comprises 16 residues. CDR3 amino acids: CASSYQSGRSDSPLHF. The CDR3 DNA follows: TGTGCCAGCAGTTACCAATCAGGGAGAAGTGATTCACCCCTCCACTTT.

The V gene is TRBV14, the J gene TRBJ1-2; D gene uncertain. Germline assignment: CDR1 SGHDN and CDR2 FVKESK. This CDR3 comprises 14 residues. Trimming took 1 base from V and 4 from J, leaving 10 bases between them. CDR3 nucleotide sequence: TGTGCCAGCAGCCAAGGGACGTACCGCTATGGCTACACCTTC. Translation: CASSQGTYRYGYTF.

This clonotype was picked up many times. The chain employs TRBV29-1 and TRBJ1-3; D call uncertain. The germline V and J ends were trimmed by 5 bases and 0 bases, with 5 bases remaining between them. Germline V lookup: CDR1 SQVTM, CDR2 ANQGSEA. This CDR3 has 12 residues. The CDR3 spells CSVQGSGNTIYF. CDR3 bases: TGCAGCGTTCAAGGCTCTGGAAACACCATATATTTT.

The V and J genes are TRBV28 and TRBJ1-6; D not resolved. The germline gives CDR1 MDHEN, CDR2 SYDVKM. The CDR3 is 10 residues long. With 5 bases removed from V and 11 bases from J, the gap between germline ends came to 4 bases. CDR3 amino acids: CASSGPPLHF. CDR3 DNA sequence: TGTGCCAGCAGTGGGCCACCCCTCCACTTT.

This clonotype was counted between two and nine times. The rearrangement uses TRBV12-3 or TRBV12-4 and TRBJ1-2; the D gene is possibly TRBD1 (5 bases). The CDR3 loop spans 13 amino acids. V lost 3 bases and J 3 bases, leaving 8 bases between the germline ends. The CDR3 reads CASSFGADYGYTF. The CDR3 DNA follows: TGTGCCAGCAGTTTTGGGGCTGACTATGGCTACACCTTC.

This clonotype was picked up a small number of times. This chain uses TRBV3-1 with TRBJ1-1; 7 bases map to TRBD1. Germline V CDR1 and CDR2: LGHDT, YNNKEL (reference sequence). The ends lost 4 bases at V and 3 bases at J; junction bases unmatched: 5. The CDR3 totals 14 residues. CDR3 sequence: CASSRTGAYTEAFF. CDR3 nucleotide sequence: TGTGCCAGCAGCCGTACAGGGGCGTACACTGAAGCTTTCTTT.

Remarks on this clonotype: Mismatch with germline at one junction end may stem from a read error. This chain joins TRBV7-3 and TRBJ1-1; unclear D gene. This CDR3 is 13 amino acids long. Germline assignment: CDR1 SGHTA and CDR2 FQGTGA. In DNA, the CDR3 is TGTGCCAGCAGCTTTAAACTGAACACCGAAGCTTTCTTT. Protein: CASSFKLNTEAFF.

This clonotype was seen only a few times. The rearrangement links TRBV10-3 to TRBJ1-3; the D gene is possibly TRBD1 (5 bases). This CDR3 contains 16 residues. Germline CDR1 ENHRY, CDR2 SYGVKD. Trimming pared 2 bases from V and 0 bases from J, leaving 11 bases between. CDR3 bases: TGTGCCATCAGTGAGCGCGAGGGGAACTCTGGAAACACCATATATTTT. It specifies CAISEREGNSGNTIYF.

The chain links TRBV7-9 to TRBJ1-1; perhaps TRBD1 as D (5 bases). V lost 5 bases to trimming and J lost 2 bases, with 12 bases between them. Germline lookup yields CDR1 SEHNR and CDR2 FQNEAQ (reference sequence). This CDR3 contains 14 residues. In DNA, the CDR3 is TGTGCCAGCAGCCCCGGGGGATTCAACACTGAAGCTTTCTTT. Translation: CASSPGGFNTEAFF.

This clonotype was detected a few times. This chain uses TRBV12-3 or TRBV12-4 with TRBJ1-1; unclear D gene. The CDR3 totals 13 residues. V was trimmed by 3 bases and J by 4 bases, leaving 9 bases between them. CDR3: CASSFLERTEAFF. CDR3 coding DNA: TGTGCCAGCAGTTTTCTAGAACGCACTGAAGCTTTCTTT.

The chain uses TRBV2 and TRBJ1-2, with 7 bases that match TRBD1. The CDR3 totals 13 residues. With V trimmed by 7 bases and J by 4 bases, 6 bases remained unmatched. Looked up from germline, CDR1 is SNHLY and CDR2 is FYNNEI. The CDR3 reads CASMGDRSYGYTF. The DNA for the CDR3 is TGTGCCAGCATGGGGGACAGATCCTATGGCTACACCTTC.

The CDR3 spells CSPERAIQPQHF. CDR3 sequence (DNA): TGCAGCCCCGAACGGGCAATCCAGCCCCAGCATTTT. This chain connects TRBV29-1 to TRBJ1-5; D gene uncertain. The V gene's germline CDR1 is SQVTM and CDR2 ANQGSEA. Trimming cost V 8 bases and J 7 bases, with 15 bases left between them. This CDR3 comprises 12 residues.

This sequence joins TRBV7-2 and TRBJ2-3; D is possibly TRBD2 (6 bases). The V end was cut by 2 bases, the J end by 7 bases, with 13 bases between. Germline CDR1 reads SGHTA; CDR2 reads FQGNSA. This CDR3 has 14 residues. As DNA, the CDR3 is TGTGCCAGCAGCTTAAGATGGGGGGAAAATACGCAGTATTTT. Residues: CASSLRWGENTQYF.

The V call is TRBV28, the J call TRBJ2-7; D is perhaps TRBD2 (6 bases). The CDR3 contains 12 residues. V was cut by 6 bases and J by 4 bases, with 10 bases left in between. Germline V lookup: CDR1 MDHEN, CDR2 SYDVKM. CDR3 DNA sequence: TGTGCCAGCAGACTCCGGGGGTACGAGCAGTACTTC. It translates to CASRLRGYEQYF. The variable domain in full, with the rest retrieved from reference TRBV28 and TRBJ2-7, is DVKVTQSSRYLVKRTGEKVFLECVQDMDHENMFWYRQDPGLGLRLIYFSYDVKMKEKGDIPEGYSVSREKKERFSLILESASTNQTSMYLCASRLRGYEQYFGPGTRLTVT.

This clonotype was recorded at least ten times. For the CDR3, the DNA is TGCAGCGTGCGCGGACGGACGAACACTGAAGCTTTCTTT. This gives the protein CSVRGRTNTEAFF. J is TRBJ1-1 and V is TRBV29-1; D gene unclear. There are 13 residues in the CDR3. Trimming removed 6 bases from V and 1 base from J, with 12 bases in between. Germline-derived CDR1 and CDR2 are SQVTM and ANQGSEA. Full variable domain (outside the CDR3, taken from reference TRBV29-1 and TRBJ1-1): SAVISQKPSRDICQRGTSLTIQCQVDSQVTMMFWYRQQPGQSLTLIATANQGSEATYESGFVIDKFPISRPNLTFSTLTVSNMSPEDSSIYLCSVRGRTNTEAFFGQGTRLTVV.